This TCR beta chain originates from a study of CD8+CD57+ T cells in acquired aplastic anemia. Overall study context: The DNA of sorted CD4+ and CD8+ cells averaged around 3 ug.

Notes on this clonotype: A much larger clone differs from this one at a single base, so this may be a read error.

An expansion of CD8+CD57+ cells by flow cytometry had been shown in patients chosen for sequencing. Every patient had severe acquired aplastic anemia. The germline V gene has CDR1 MNHNS and CDR2 SASEGT. Trimming shortened V by 0 bases and J by 7 bases, and 13 bases separated the two germline ends. The CDR3 spans 15 residues. Genomic DNA constituted the template upon which TCR beta VDJ and CDR3 profiling was performed. From the reads, TCRdb called clonotypes with MiXCR, one entry per CDR3 protein. The top ten clones hold approximately 13% of a sample with around 200,000 distinct CDR3 sequences, 48% of them seen once.

The rearrangement links TRBV6-1 to TRBJ1-5; D is possibly TRBD1 (5 bases). The sample was sorted CD4+, CD8+, or CD8+CD57+ T cells (not recorded which) from PBMCs. The receptor was isolated from a human donor with aplastic anemia. Here the CDR3 reads CASSEALGRGQPQHF. CDR3 nucleotide sequence: TGTGCCAGCAGTGAAGCGTTGGGAAGGGGCCAGCCCCAGCATTTT.